The rows below give T cell receptor beta chains drawn from one sample of a study of early stage breast cancer tumors. Repertoires were generated with immunoSEQ multiplex PCR, while TCRdb's copy carries only in-frame clones and drops some. Of 51,000 or so clones in the sample, roughly 80% were seen once. The sequenced sample consisted of blood. These receptors all stem from a person aged 45 to 59 with breast cancer. The CDR3 runs from the conserved cysteine through the conserved F or W. Each record gives: clone size, V gene, J gene, D gene, CDR3 DNA, CDR3 protein. D genes are given only for firm matches. Only part of the rows carry a size: once, few, many, or a class if the clone is expanded.

.	TRBV2	TRBJ1-5	.	TGTGCCAGCTCCGGGGCGGATAGCAATCAGCCCCAGCATTTT	CASSGADSNQPQHF
.	TRBV27	TRBJ2-4	.	TGTGCCAGCAGTTTAGGCAGGGCTAAAAACATTCAGTACTTC	CASSLGRAKNIQYF
.	TRBV2	TRBJ1-6	.	TGTGCCAGCATAGGCAGCAATAATTCACCCCTCCACTTT	CASIGSNNSPLHF
once	TRBV7-8	TRBJ1-4	.	TGTGCCAGCAGCCTCGGGACTTTAAATGAAAAACTGTTTTTT	CASSLGTLNEKLFF
.	TRBV29-1	TRBJ2-7	TRBD2	TGCAGCGCAACTAGCGGGGGGTCTAGCTCCTACGAGCAGTACTTC	CSATSGGSSSYEQYF
.	TRBV12-5	TRBJ2-2	TRBD1	TGTGCTAGTGGTTTGGCCGGGACAGGGGGCTTTGGTACCGGGGAGCTGTTTTTT	CASGLAGTGGFGTGELFF
.	TRBV5-1	TRBJ1-2	.	TGCGCCAGCAGCTCGACCCCCAGCTTCTATGGCTACACCTTC	CASSSTPSFYGYTF
.	TRBV28	TRBJ2-6	.	TGTGCCAGCAGAGGGGCCCACTCTGGGGCCAACGTCCTGACTTTC	CASRGAHSGANVLTF
once	TRBV4-1	TRBJ2-3	.	TGCGCCAGCAGCCTCGGGGATACGCAGTATTTT	CASSLGDTQYF
.	TRBV6-6	TRBJ1-5	TRBD1	TGTGCCAGCAGGAGAGGGGGCCGCAATCAGCCCCAGCATTTT	CASRRGGRNQPQHF
.	TRBV5-1	TRBJ2-5	TRBD2	TGCGCCAGCTCCCCAGGGCTAGCGGAAGAGACCCAGTACTTC	CASSPGLAEETQYF
.	TRBV29-1	TRBJ2-5	.	TGCAGCGTTGATCCTCTTGGACTCTCGAGCGCCCAGTACTTC	CSVDPLGLSSAQYF
.	TRBV19	TRBJ2-5	.	TGTGCCAGTAGTAGGACTATCTCCTCAGAGACCCAGTACTTC	CASSRTISSETQYF
.	TRBV7-2	TRBJ2-1	TRBD2	TGTGCCAGCAGCCTGGGACTATACTACAATGAGCAGTTCTTC	CASSLGLYYNEQFF
.	TRBV15	TRBJ1-2	.	TGTGCCACCAGCAGAGATTCAGGGGTTAACTATGGCTACACCTTC	CATSRDSGVNYGYTF